This TCR beta chain was identified in a study of T cell changes during pregnancy in multiple sclerosis. TCRdb's copy holds only in-frame clones and misses some; the assay was immunoSEQ multiplex PCR. The sample carries 29,000 or so clones, approximately 94% recorded once. This sample comprised CD8+ T cells from peripheral blood mononuclear cells, obtained before pregnancy. The clonotype was recovered from a female donor with multiple sclerosis, enrolled in a pregnancy study.

CDR3 DNA: TGCAGCGTTGTGAAAACAGGGGGAGGAGATGAGCAGTTCTTC. It codes for CSVVKTGGGDEQFF. The rearrangement links TRBV29-1 to TRBJ2-1, with 8 bases identical to TRBD1. V shed 4 bases, J shed 8 bases, and the junction held 10 bases outside the gene matches. This CDR3 has 14 amino acids. Germline CDR1 reads SQVTM; CDR2 reads ANQGSEA.